This T cell receptor (beta chain) was recorded in a study of cytomegalovirus exposure and HLA in healthy donors. The study, taken as a whole, reports: The study designated 164 TCR beta chains cytomegalovirus-associated. The authors confirmed in vitro that a few CMV-associated chains were specific for CMV antigens. A later analysis associated some 18,000 TCR beta sequences with HLA alleles at a 0.05 false discovery rate.

It was with 60 Vbeta and 13 Jbeta primers that the PCR ran. Libraries were prepared by immunoSEQ multiplex PCR; TCRdb keeps only in-frame clonotypes and omits some of them. The sample contains about 110,000 clones, more than 65% of which appear only once. CDR3 length: 16 amino acids. V shed 6 bases, J shed 3 bases, and the junction held 11 bases outside the gene matches. Per germline, CDR1 SGHTA and CDR2 FQGNSA. In regard to this clone: Its antigen is unknown.

This TCR came from a woman in her thirties in good health and CMV-seronegative. The sample comprised PBMCs. The chain links TRBV7-2 to TRBJ2-3, with 8 nucleotides matching TRBD2. DNA of the CDR3: TGTGCCAGCAGACGACAGCTAGCGGGTCTAACAGATACGCAGTATTTT. Translation gives CASRRQLAGLTDTQYF.